This T cell receptor (beta chain) was identified in a study of early T cells in non-severe SARS-CoV-2 infection. Overall study: The sequenced material was bulk RNA from unsorted whole blood, and its chains were unpaired.

Germline CDR1 is KGHSH and CDR2 is LQKENI. CDR3 size: 16 residues. Molecules of cDNA were individually given unique molecular identifiers that were attached to them. TCRdb redid the calling of the 5' RACE reads with MiXCR, one entry per CDR3 protein. The sample includes 70,000 to 90,000 distinct CDR3 sequences, more than 10% seen only once; the top ten take about 3%. Comment on this clonotype: The junction differs from germline at one of its ends, possibly a read error.

The chain links TRBV18 to TRBJ1-1; TRBD1 aligns across 7 bases. Sequencing was performed on whole blood. The sequence derives from an adult who was a healthcare worker with PCR-confirmed SARS-CoV-2 infection or an uninfected control (not recorded which). The CDR3 sequence: CASPPQGSGSNTEAFF. In DNA form, the CDR3 reads TGTGCCAGCCCACCACAGGGGTCGGGCTCGAACACTGAAGCTTTCTTT.